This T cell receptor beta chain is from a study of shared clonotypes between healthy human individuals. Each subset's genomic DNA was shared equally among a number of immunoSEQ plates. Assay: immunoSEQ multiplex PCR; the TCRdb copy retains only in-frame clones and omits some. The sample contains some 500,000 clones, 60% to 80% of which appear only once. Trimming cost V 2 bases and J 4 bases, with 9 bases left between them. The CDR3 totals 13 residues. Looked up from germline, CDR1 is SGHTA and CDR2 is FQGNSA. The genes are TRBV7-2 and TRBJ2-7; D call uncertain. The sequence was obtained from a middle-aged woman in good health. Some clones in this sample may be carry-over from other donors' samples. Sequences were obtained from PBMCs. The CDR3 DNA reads TGTGCCAGCAGCTTACTGGGCAGATACGAGCAGTACTTC. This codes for CASSLLGRYEQYF.